One T cell receptor (beta chain) is described in this entry. This clone has a handful of counts. Its antigen is still unknown. No clone much larger than this one lies a single base away; base qualities are absent. The entry originates in a study of CD8+ T cells in alopecia areata (dated by TCRdb to the late 2010s). At the level of the whole study: The treated patients took part in an open-label pilot trial in which moderate-to-severe alopecia areata was treated with oral tofacitinib at 5 to 10 mg twice daily. RNA was obtained with the PAXgene miRNA kit for fixed scalp, the miRNeasy kit for PBMCs, and the RNeasy kit for mouse skin. Tofacitinib was given for 6 to 18 months, followed by 6 months of follow-up off drug to assess delayed response and recurrence. Scalp clonality was compared among normal scalp (n=4), patchy alopecia areata scalp (n=8), and alopecia totalis/universalis scalp (n=8). To study T cell clonal expansion in alopecia areata, the researchers applied high-throughput TCRbeta sequencing to both the C3H/HeJ mouse model and human patients. Scalp tissue and sorted CD4+ and CD8+ peripheral blood T cells from patchy and totalis/universalis alopecia areata patients and from healthy controls were covered by human TCRbeta sequencing. Tofacitinib-treated patients had biopsies at baseline and at 4 and 24 weeks of treatment, with a later scalp biopsy in several patients. Amplification of TCRbeta CDR3 regions was done by immunoSEQ multiplex PCR using 35 Vbeta forward primers and 13 Jbeta reverse primers.

Receptor libraries were prepared by the immunoSEQ multiplex PCR assay. For TCR sequencing, RNA was extracted from every sample and reverse transcribed into cDNA to serve as template. SuperScript III was used for first-strand cDNA synthesis, primed with a 2:1 mix of oligo-dT and random hexamers. Amplification bias was assessed with a synthetic immune receptor repertoire, and residual bias was removed computationally. Under the source paper's analysis protocol: Raw reads were preprocessed to remove errors, and CDR3 was defined by IMGT conventions from the conserved cysteine to phenylalanine. To get clonality, Shannon entropy was normalized by log2 of the number of productive unique TCRs and the result was subtracted from 1. Scalp TCRbeta sequences were cross-referenced with sorted blood CD4 and CD8 repertoires so that the CD4 or CD8 identity of scalp clones could be inferred. What TCRdb holds here is the immuneACCESS table cut down to in-frame rearrangements. Part of the clones is not present; checked against another copy, under half of the missing clones reflect an unresolved V gene, and the others are unexplained. D and trimming were read from the DNA, whereas the V and J calls and clone size are those reported in that table. This sample is represented by approximately 140,000 clones; around 47% of them were singletons. The ten largest account for roughly 7.5% of the sample.

Peripheral blood and lesional scalp punch biopsies were obtained from patients with alopecia areata. After PBMCs were isolated by density centrifugation and stained for CD3, CD4 and CD8, a FACSAria was used to sort CD4+ and CD8+ T cells. V and J lose 4 bases and 1 base, and a span of 17 bases separates them. From the cysteine through the phenylalanine, the CDR3 covers 15 amino acids. Here the CDR3 DNA is all that survives: 45 bases in frame from base 1. The germline V gene provides CDR1 SQVTM and CDR2 ANQGSEA. General study outcomes and caveats: Shared TCR sequences between patients were less evident than in mice, which may be partly attributable to HLA diversity in the patient population. Unlike mouse skin, which is dominated by gammadelta T cells, normal human skin has resident alphabeta T cells that are also sequenced, and this complicates analysis of the scalp TCR repertoire. Lesional scalp, especially in alopecia totalis/universalis, showed higher clonality and more expanded CD8+ clones than normal scalp, suggesting antigenic drive.

The TCR sequence derives from a human donor with alopecia areata. The chain is assembled from TRBV29-1 and TRBJ2-7; the D gene is possibly TRBD1, with 6 bases matching. Sequenced material: CD4+ T cells sorted from blood. The CDR3 here reads CSVGSFGTPSYEQYF. The DNA sequence is TGCAGCGTTGGATCTTTCGGGACACCGTCCTACGAGCAGTACTTC.